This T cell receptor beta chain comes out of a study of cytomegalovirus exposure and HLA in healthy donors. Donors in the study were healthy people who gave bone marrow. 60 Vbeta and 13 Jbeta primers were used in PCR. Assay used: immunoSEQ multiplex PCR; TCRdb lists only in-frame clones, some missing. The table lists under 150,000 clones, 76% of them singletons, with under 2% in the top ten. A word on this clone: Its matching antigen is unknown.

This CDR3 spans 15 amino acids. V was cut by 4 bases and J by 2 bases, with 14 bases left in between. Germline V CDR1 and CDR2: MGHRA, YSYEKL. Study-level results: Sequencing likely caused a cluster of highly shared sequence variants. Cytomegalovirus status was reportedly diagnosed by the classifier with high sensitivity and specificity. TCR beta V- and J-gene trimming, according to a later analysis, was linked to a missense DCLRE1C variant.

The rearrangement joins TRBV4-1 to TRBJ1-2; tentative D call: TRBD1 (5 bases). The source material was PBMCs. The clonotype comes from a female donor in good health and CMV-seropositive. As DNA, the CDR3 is TGCGCCAGCAGCCCAATGACAGCTACCAACTATGGCTACACCTTC. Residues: CASSPMTATNYGYTF.